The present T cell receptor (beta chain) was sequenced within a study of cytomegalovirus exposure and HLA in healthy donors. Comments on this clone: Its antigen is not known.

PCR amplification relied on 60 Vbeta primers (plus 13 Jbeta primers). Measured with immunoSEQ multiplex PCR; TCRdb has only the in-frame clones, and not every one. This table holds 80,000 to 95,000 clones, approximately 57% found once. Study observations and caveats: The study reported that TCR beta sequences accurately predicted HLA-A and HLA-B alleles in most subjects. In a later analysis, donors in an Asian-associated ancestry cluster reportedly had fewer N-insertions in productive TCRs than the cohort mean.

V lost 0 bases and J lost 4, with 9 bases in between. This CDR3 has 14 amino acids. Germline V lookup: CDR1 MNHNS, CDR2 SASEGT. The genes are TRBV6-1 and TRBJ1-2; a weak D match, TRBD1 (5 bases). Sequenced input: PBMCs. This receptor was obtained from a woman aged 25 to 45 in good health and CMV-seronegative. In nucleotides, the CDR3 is TGTGCCAGCAGTGAAGCATGGACAAGCTATGGCTACACCTTC. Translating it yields CASSEAWTSYGYTF.